The 4 T cell receptor beta chains given below trace back to one sample, sequenced in a study of blood T cell repertoires in COVID-19. Produced via immunoSEQ multiplex PCR; TCRdb's table is partial and in-frame only. The sample shows about 150,000 clones, 88% of them seen only once. The sample was peripheral blood. The receptors shown here come from a woman in her sixties or seventies with acute or convalescent COVID-19.

The gene calls are TRBV18 and TRBJ1-2, with 7 nucleotides matching TRBD1. V was clipped by 2 bases and J by 4 bases; unmatched bases: 7. The CDR3 covers 15 residues. Per germline, CDR1 KGHSH and CDR2 LQKENI. The DNA for the CDR3 is TGTGCCAGCTCACCAGAGGGGGCGATGGGCTATGGCTACACCTTC. It is translated as CASSPEGAMGYGYTF.

V usage is TRBV6-5 and J usage is TRBJ2-7; 7 bases align to TRBD1. This CDR3 is 15 amino acids long. V gave up 2 bases and J gave up 0 bases; unmatched junction bases: 4. Germline loops: CDR1 MNHEY, CDR2 SVGAGI. As DNA, the CDR3 is TGTGCCAGCAGTTACGCCGGGACAGACTCCTACGAGCAGTACTTC. Residues: CASSYAGTDSYEQYF.

The CDR3 DNA reads TGTGCCAGCAGTTGGTCCCCCGGACAGGGCAATGAGCAGTTCTTC. Amino acids: CASSWSPGQGNEQFF. This sequence joins TRBV6-5 and TRBJ2-1; 8 bases agree with TRBD1. CDR1 and CDR2 (germline): MNHEY, SVGAGI. The V gene end was trimmed by 4 bases and the J gene end by 6 bases; junction bases not matched to a gene: 8. The CDR3 loop spans 15 amino acids.

The V and J genes are TRBV5-8 and TRBJ1-1; no firm D call. Per germline, CDR1 SGHTS and CDR2 YDEGEE. The V end was cut by 5 bases, the J end by 1 base, with 18 bases between. The CDR3 contains 16 residues. CDR3 region: CASSRGGQTSNTEAFF. The CDR3 region has the DNA TGTGCCAGCAGTCGCGGCGGGCAAACTTCGAACACTGAAGCTTTCTTT.